Included here is one T cell receptor beta chain sequence, with context. Random hexamers were used to reverse transcribe an amount of about 0.45 to 1 ug RNA. Amplification of TCR beta CDR3 used immunoSEQ multiplex PCR across 54 Vbeta and 13 Jbeta. Using its own MiXCR run on the immunoSEQ multiplex PCR reads, TCRdb lists one record per CDR3 protein. The data contain about 300,000 distinct CDR3 sequences, roughly 94% of them seen just once; the ten biggest clones take up less than 0.08%. The data belong to a study of CD8 T cells in Susac syndrome. TCR beta sequencing covered blood CD8+ and CD4+ T cells. Purification of the CD8+ and CD4+ T cells relied on negative isolation, and TEMRA cells underwent FACS enrichment. Unmatched junction bases numbered 3, after V lost 2 bases and J lost 0 bases. Germline loops: CDR1 SGHTA, CDR2 FQGNSA. This CDR3 has 16 residues.

This chain uses TRBV7-2 with TRBJ2-2; TRBD2 aligns across 7 bases. This clonotype was obtained from a human donor with multiple sclerosis. The sample comprised CD4+ T cells from PBMCs. CDR3 protein: CASSLTSAANTGELFF. The CDR3, as DNA: TGTGCCAGCAGCTTAACTAGCGCAGCGAACACCGGGGAGCTGTTTTTT.